This T cell receptor beta chain stems from a study of blood T cell repertoires in COVID-19 (dated by TCRdb to between 2020 and 2021). With regard to the full study: The collaborator samples originated in the United States, Italy and Spain and spanned the acute and convalescent phases of COVID-19. The prospective study material was composed of cDNA or gDNA derived from T cells, B-cell-depleted T cells, or PBMCs. Deeply sampled blood TCRbeta repertoires from subjects exposed to, actively infected with, or recovered from COVID-19 were included in the dataset. A freely available public database, intended as a resource for researchers studying the immune response to SARS-CoV-2, is where the repertoires were released. Samples were obtained from the ongoing ImmuneRACE study (first 160 participants) and from 1,254 subjects provided by 6 global collaborators. The sample metadata nearly always contained a de-identified subject ID, COVID-19 status, age in years and sex. HLA class I and class II types, where available, came from metadata supplied by the sample provider rather than from assay-based typing. Paper-wide results and their limitations: Clinical and demographic metadata were provided uncurated, with the amount varying by source and participant.

Notes on this clone: Its antigen is currently not known. Qualities for individual bases were not recorded, and no much larger clone is one base off.

In the germline V gene, CDR1 corresponds to SGHRS and CDR2 to YFSETQ. From its cysteine to its phenylalanine, the CDR3 spans 15 amino acids. Of the read, only the CDR3 DNA is kept; its 45 bases are in frame from base 1. V lost 4 bases and J lost 10 bases, and the count of bases not matched to a germline gene is 12. The collaborating institutions used their own protocols to collect whole blood in K2EDTA tubes. For TCRbeta analysis, collaborators shipped samples as frozen whole blood, isolated PBMCs, or DNA extracted from either of those sample types. TCRbeta CDR3 regions were amplified from genomic DNA by means of the immunoSEQ Assay, a bias-controlled multiplex PCR. Per the source publication's procedure: Within the assay, amplification of reference gene primers was used to estimate how many nucleated cells each sample contained. Sequence reads were collapsed and filtered to measure the absolute abundance of every unique TCRbeta CDR3 rearrangement. For each sample, productive Simpson clonality was calculated by taking the square root of Simpson's diversity index across productive rearrangements. The table was pulled from immuneACCESS by TCRdb, which kept in-frame rearrangements only. Such tables lose some clones; where checked, under half of the loss comes from unresolved V genes, and the rest has no known cause. The V and J calls and clone size were taken over from that table, and D and trimming were inferred from the DNA. The sample yields tens of thousands of clones; 86% were counted once. The ten top clones hold 7% to 7.5% of the sample.

This receptor was obtained from a man in his fifties or sixties with acute or convalescent COVID-19. The sequenced material came from peripheral blood. The chain joins TRBV5-1 to TRBJ1-1; TRBD1 lines up with 11 middle nucleotides. The CDR3 here reads CASSTSGGTGGVAFF. The nucleotides are TGCGCCAGCAGCACCTCCGGTGGGACAGGGGGTGTAGCTTTCTTT.